This TCR beta chain was profiled in a study of T-cell reconstitution after alpha-beta-depleted transplantation in children. The study, taken as a whole, reports: T-cell numbers and diversity, one year after transplant, stemmed largely from T cells that were newly produced. Reportedly, alpha-beta T cells present about two months post-transplant originated from several hundred expanded clones of graft origin.

Unique molecular identifiers were used to barcode this TCRbeta library. TCRdb analysed the PCR reads with MiXCR anew, one entry per CDR3 protein. The sample shows almost 500,000 distinct CDR3 sequences, about 10% of them seen only once. The CDR3 totals 18 residues. V dropped 3 bases and J dropped 5 bases, with 24 bases sitting between them. Per the germline V gene, CDR1 is LGHNA and CDR2 is YNFKEQ. On this clonotype itself: The antigen is not known.

The chain joins TRBV4-2 to TRBJ2-3, with a tentative D call TRBD2 (5 bases). Material: PBMCs, obtained before TCRalphabeta/CD19-depleted stem cell transplant. This receptor was identified in a child aged 2 to 15 with inherited bone marrow failure, due to receive a stem cell transplant. CDR3 bases: TGTGCCAGCAGCCAGTTCCCGCATTTTAGCGAATCGGGAGATACGCAGTATTTT. Encoded protein: CASSQFPHFSESGDTQYF.